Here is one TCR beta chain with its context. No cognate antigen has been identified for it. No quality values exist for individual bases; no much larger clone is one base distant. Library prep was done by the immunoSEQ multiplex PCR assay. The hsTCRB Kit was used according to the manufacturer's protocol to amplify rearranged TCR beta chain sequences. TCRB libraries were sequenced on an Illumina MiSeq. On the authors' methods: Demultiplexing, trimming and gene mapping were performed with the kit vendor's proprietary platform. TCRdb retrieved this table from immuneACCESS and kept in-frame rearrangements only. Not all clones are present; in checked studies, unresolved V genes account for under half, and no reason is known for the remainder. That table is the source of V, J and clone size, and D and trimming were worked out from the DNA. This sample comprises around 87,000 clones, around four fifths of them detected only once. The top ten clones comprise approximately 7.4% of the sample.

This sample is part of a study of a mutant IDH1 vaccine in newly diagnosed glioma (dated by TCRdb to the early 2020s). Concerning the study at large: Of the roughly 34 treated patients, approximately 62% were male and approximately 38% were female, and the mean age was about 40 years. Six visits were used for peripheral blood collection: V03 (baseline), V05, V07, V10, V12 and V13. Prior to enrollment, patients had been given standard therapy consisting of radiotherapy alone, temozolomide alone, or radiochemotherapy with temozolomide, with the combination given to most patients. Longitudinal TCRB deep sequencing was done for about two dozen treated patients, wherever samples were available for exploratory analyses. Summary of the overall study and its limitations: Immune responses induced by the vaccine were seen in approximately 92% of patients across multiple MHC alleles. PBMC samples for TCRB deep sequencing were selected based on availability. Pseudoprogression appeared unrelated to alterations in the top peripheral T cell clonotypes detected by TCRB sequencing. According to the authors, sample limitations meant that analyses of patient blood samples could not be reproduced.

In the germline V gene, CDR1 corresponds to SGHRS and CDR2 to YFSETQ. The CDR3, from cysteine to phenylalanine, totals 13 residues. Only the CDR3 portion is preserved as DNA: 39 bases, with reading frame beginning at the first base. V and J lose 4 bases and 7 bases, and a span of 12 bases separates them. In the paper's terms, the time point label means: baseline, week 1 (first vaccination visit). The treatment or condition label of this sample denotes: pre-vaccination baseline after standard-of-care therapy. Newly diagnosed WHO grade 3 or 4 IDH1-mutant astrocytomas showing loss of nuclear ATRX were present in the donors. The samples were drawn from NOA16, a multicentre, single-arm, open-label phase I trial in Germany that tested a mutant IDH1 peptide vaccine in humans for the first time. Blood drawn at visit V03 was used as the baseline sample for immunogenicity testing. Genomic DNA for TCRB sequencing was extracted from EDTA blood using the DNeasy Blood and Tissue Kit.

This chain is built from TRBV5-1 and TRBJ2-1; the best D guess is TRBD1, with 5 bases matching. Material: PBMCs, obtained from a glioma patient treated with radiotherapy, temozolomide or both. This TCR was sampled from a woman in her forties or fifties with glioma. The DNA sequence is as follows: TGCGCCAGCAGCCTGGCCCAGGGAAATGAGCAGTTCTTC. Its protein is CASSLAQGNEQFF.